The 10 T cell receptor beta chains below come from one sample, sequenced in a study of PD-1 blockade in mismatch repair-deficient tumors. Method: immunoSEQ multiplex PCR; TCRdb's copy keeps in-frame clones and lacks some. The top ten clones hold 5% to 7% of a sample with tens of thousands of clones, roughly 80% of them seen once. The sample consisted of peripheral blood, taken 44 weeks after starting pembrolizumab. All receptors come from an adult with mismatch repair-deficient cancer.

The chain employs TRBV5-6 and TRBJ2-1; D may correspond to TRBD1 or TRBD2 (5 bases each). CDR1 and CDR2 from the germline V gene are SGHDT and YYEEEE. The CDR3 sequence is 17 residues long. Trimming cost V 4 bases and J 12 bases, with 29 bases left between them. Here the CDR3 DNA reads TGTGCCAGCAGCCTATACGACCCGGGACGGTCGATAATAGGGCAGTTCTTC. Translating gives CASSLYDPGRSIIGQFF.

The chain couples TRBV6-4 to TRBJ2-1; D is ambiguous. V lost 3 bases and J lost 8, with 14 bases in between. The CDR3 extends over 14 amino acids. Germline lookup yields CDR1 MRHNA and CDR2 SNTAGT. The DNA of the CDR3 is TGTGCCAGCAGTGAGAACGGGTCTGGGGATGAGCAGTTCTTC. Its protein product is CASSENGSGDEQFF.

This chain connects TRBV5-1 to TRBJ1-4, with D perhaps TRBD1 (5 bases). CDR1 is SGHRS and CDR2 is YFSETQ in the germline V gene. Trimming pared 4 bases from V and 2 bases from J, leaving 9 bases between. CDR3 size: 14 residues. The CDR3 loop is CASSGGRTNEKLFF. CDR3 in DNA: TGCGCCAGCAGCGGGGGACGGACTAATGAAAAACTGTTTTTT.

This clone was detected a few times. V usage is TRBV2 and J usage is TRBJ2-7; 8 bases map to TRBD1. The germline CDR1 and CDR2 sequences are SNHLY and FYNNEI. V was pared by 7 bases and J by 2 bases, with 7 bases of the junction left unmatched. The CDR3 loop spans 14 amino acids. CDR3 bases: TGTGCCAGCAAAGAGCGACAGGGGCCCTACGAGCAGTACTTC. It encodes CASKERQGPYEQYF. Looking up the rest from reference TRBV2 and TRBJ2-7 gives the full variable domain: EPEVTQTPSHQVTQMGQEVILRCVPISNHLYFYWYRQILGQKVEFLVSFYNNEISEKSEIFDDQFSVERPDGSNFTLKIRSTKLEDSAMYFCASKERQGPYEQYFGPGTRLTVT.

This clone was recorded a few times. The CDR3 coding sequence is TGTGCCGGGGCATACAGCAATCAGCCCCAGCATTTT. Amino acid sequence: CAGAYSNQPQHF. The chain has TRBV6-6 and TRBJ1-5; TRBD1 might be the D (5 bases). Per germline, CDR1 MNHNY and CDR2 SVGAGI (reference sequence). The V gene lost 11 bases and the J gene lost 1 base, with 9 bases spanning the gap. The CDR3 sequence is 12 residues long.

The V call is TRBV25-1, the J call TRBJ2-2; D possibly corresponds to TRBD1 (6 bases). The CDR3 runs to 15 residues. Per the germline V gene, CDR1 is MGHDK and CDR2 is SYGVNS. V was clipped by 1 base and J by 4 bases, with 10 bases between them. CDR3: CASSELDSLTGELFF. CDR3 nucleotides: TGTGCCAGCAGTGAATTGGACAGCCTCACCGGGGAGCTGTTTTTT.

This clone came up a few times. The chain combines TRBV7-8 with TRBJ2-7; D is undetermined. Germline CDR1 reads SGHVS; CDR2 reads FQNEAQ. The ends were cut back, 3 bases at V and 7 bases at J, with 7 bases in the middle. The CDR3 is 11 amino acids. CDR3 residues: CASSFMEEQYF. CDR3 coding DNA: TGTGCCAGCAGCTTCATGGAGGAGCAGTACTTC. The full variable domain, with the rest looked up from reference TRBV7-8 and TRBJ2-7, is GAGVSQSPRYKVAKRGQDVALRCDPISGHVSLFWYQQALGQGPEFLTYFQNEAQLDKSGLPSDRFFAERPEGSVSTLKIQRTQQEDSAVYLCASSFMEEQYFGPGTRLTVT.

This chain links TRBV11-3 with TRBJ2-1; perhaps TRBD2 as D (5 bases). Germline loops: CDR1 SGHNT, CDR2 YENEEA. The CDR3 sequence is 19 residues long. The V and J ends lost 5 bases and 0 bases respectively, with 23 bases between them. The CDR3 DNA reads as TGTGCCAGCAGCCACTCCTGGGAAAGCGGCCCGAGCTCCTACAATGAGCAGTTCTTC. Protein sequence: CASSHSWESGPSSYNEQFF.

The chain links TRBV4-1 to TRBJ1-2; TRBD1 is a possible D gene (6 bases). In germline, CDR1 is MGHRA, CDR2 YSYEKL. The V end was cut by 3 bases, the J end by 1 base, with 12 bases between. The CDR3 has 15 residues. This CDR3 is CASSHPGGNNYGYTF. The CDR3 bases are TGCGCCAGCAGCCACCCCGGGGGCAATAACTATGGCTACACCTTC.

A single count supports this clone. The V gene is TRBV9, the J gene TRBJ2-1, with D tentatively TRBD1 or TRBD2 (5 bases each). Germline V CDR1 and CDR2: SGDLS, YYNGEE. The CDR3 runs 14 residues. V was trimmed by 3 bases and J by 5 bases, leaving 12 bases between them. The CDR3 DNA sequence: TGTGCCAGCAGCGCTCAACCGGGACACAATGAGCAGTTCTTC. Encoded protein: CASSAQPGHNEQFF.